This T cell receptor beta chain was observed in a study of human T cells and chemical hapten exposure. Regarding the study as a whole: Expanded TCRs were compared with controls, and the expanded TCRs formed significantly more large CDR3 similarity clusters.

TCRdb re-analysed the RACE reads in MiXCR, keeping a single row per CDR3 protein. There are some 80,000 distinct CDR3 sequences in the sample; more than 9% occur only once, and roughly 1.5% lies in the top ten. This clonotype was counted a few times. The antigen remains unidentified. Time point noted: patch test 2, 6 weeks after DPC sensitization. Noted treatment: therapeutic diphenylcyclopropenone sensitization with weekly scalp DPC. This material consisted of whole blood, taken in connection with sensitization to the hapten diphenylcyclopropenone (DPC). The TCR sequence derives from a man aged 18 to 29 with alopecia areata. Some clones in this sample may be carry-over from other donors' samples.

The CDR3 DNA follows: TGTGCCAGCAGTTACTCGACAGGGGGGCCCTCCGAGCAGTACTTC. This codes for CASSYSTGGPSEQYF. This chain connects TRBV6-5 to TRBJ2-7, with TRBD1 identical over 9 bases. The CDR3 is 15 residues long. The germline CDR1 and CDR2 sequences are MNHEY and SVGAGI. V shed 0 bases and J 6 bases; nucleotides not matched to a gene: 6.